These 29 T cell receptor beta chains came from one sample sequenced in a study of CXCR3-negative and CXCR3-positive naive CD8 T cells. General study findings and limits: In CXCR3-positive naive cells, the TRB CDR3s were more hydrophobic than in CXCR3-negative naive cells.

The TRB cDNA libraries were prepared by 5' RACE with UMI labels. Using the 5' RACE reads, TCRdb records one entry per CDR3 protein without DNA. In all, the sample yields under 7,500 distinct CDR3 sequences. These receptors' antigens are unknown. Input material: naive CXCR3+ CD8+ T cells from blood. This sample's subset: CD45RO-CCR7+CD27+CD95- naive CD8+ T cells expressing CXCR3 (TNR3+). These TCRs come from a human donor in good health. Some clones in this sample may be carry-over from other donors' samples.

The chain couples TRBV29-1 to TRBJ2-7; TCRdb's D gene call, TRBD2, goes unchecked for lack of DNA. The germline CDR1 and CDR2 sequences are SQVTM and ANQGSEA. This CDR3 has 12 residues. CDR3 sequence reads: CSVVPEGYEQYF.

V usage is TRBV29-1 and J usage is TRBJ2-7; without DNA, the TCRdb call of TRBD2 cannot be checked. CDR1 and CDR2 from the germline V gene are SQVTM and ANQGSEA. CDR3 length equals 17 residues. CDR3 in amino acids: CSVEEVARTSVAYEQYF.

The gene calls are TRBV29-1 and TRBJ2-7; TCRdb returns TRBD1, unconfirmable since there is no DNA. Germline values: CDR1 SQVTM, CDR2 ANQGSEA. The CDR3 runs 13 residues. The CDR3 loop is CSGHRGLSYEQYF.

According to its frequency, this clonotype is medium-sized. CDR3 sequence: CASNSEASTDTQYF. The chain carries TRBV5-1 and TRBJ2-3. This CDR3 has 14 residues. Germline V gives CDR1 SGHRS, CDR2 YFSETQ.

Its frequency marks this clonotype as medium-sized. The chain employs TRBV29-1 and TRBJ1-3. In germline, CDR1 is SQVTM, CDR2 ANQGSEA. The CDR3 extends over 12 amino acids. CDR3 region: CSVVPSGNTIYF.

The CDR3 protein is CSASPFVGGSYEQYF. The rearrangement uses TRBV20-1 and TRBJ2-7; the D call from TCRdb, TRBD1, cannot be confirmed without DNA. Germline values: CDR1 DFQATT, CDR2 SNEGSKA (reference sequence). The CDR3 extends over 15 amino acids.

J is TRBJ2-7 and V is TRBV28; TCRdb reports TRBD2, a call that lacks DNA to check it against. The CDR3 is 14 residues long. Germline CDR1 reads MDHEN; CDR2 reads SYDVKM. This CDR3 reads CASTKEGFSYEQYF. Full variable domain (missing parts from reference TRBV28 and TRBJ2-7): DVKVTQSSRYLVKRTGEKVFLECVQDMDHENMFWYRQDPGLGLRLIYFSYDVKMKEKGDIPEGYSVSREKKERFSLILESASTNQTSMYLCASTKEGFSYEQYFGPGTRLTVT.

Frequency places this clonotype as medium-sized. The gene calls are TRBV29-1 and TRBJ1-1; TCRdb returns TRBD1, unconfirmable since there is no DNA. The CDR3 is 14 amino acids. Germline V lookup: CDR1 SQVTM, CDR2 ANQGSEA. CDR3 sequence reads: CSVALGSGDTEAFF.

The rearrangement joins TRBV4-1 to TRBJ2-7. This CDR3 is built from 13 residues. CDR1 and CDR2 from the germline V gene are MGHRA and YSYEKL. The CDR3 protein is CASSQVGAYEQYF.

The chain couples TRBV20-1 to TRBJ2-2; checking the TCRdb D call of TRBD1 is not possible without DNA. The germline CDR1 and CDR2 sequences are DFQATT and SNEGSKA (reference sequence). The CDR3 runs 17 residues. This CDR3 is CSAKDLGGQLNTGELFF.

This clonotype is called medium-sized (0.01 to 0.1%) based on its frequency. The chain employs TRBV18 and TRBJ1-1; with no DNA, the TCRdb D assignment of TRBD1 cannot be verified. Germline V gene lookup returns CDR1 KGHSH and CDR2 LQKENI. The CDR3 sequence is 15 residues long. The CDR3 loop is CASSPPPGLNTEAFF.

This clonotype is deemed medium-sized (0.01 to 0.1%) by its frequency. V and J are TRBV29-1 and TRBJ2-5; TCRdb lists TRBD2, though no DNA is available to test this call. Germline V gene data show CDR1 as SQVTM and CDR2 as ANQGSEA. This CDR3 region has 17 residues. CDR3 region: CSVEDWTSGRASETQYF.

This clonotype shows up as medium-sized by frequency. This rearrangement joins TRBV5-1 to TRBJ2-7. This CDR3 contains 13 residues. CDR1 SGHRS and CDR2 YFSETQ come from the germline V gene. The CDR3 sequence: CASSLAGTYEQYF.

This clonotype is classed as medium-sized by frequency. The rearrangement links TRBV29-1 to TRBJ1-2; there is no DNA to check the TCRdb D call of TRBD1. Looked up from germline, CDR1 is SQVTM and CDR2 is ANQGSEA. The CDR3 spans 12 residues. Here the CDR3 reads CSVDQGIYGYTF.

Considering frequency, this clonotype is medium-sized. The chain recombines TRBV10-3 with TRBJ1-1; the TRBD1 assignment by TCRdb is unverifiable without DNA. Germline V lookup: CDR1 ENHRY, CDR2 SYGVKD. The CDR3 spans 14 residues. The CDR3 protein is CAISERTVNTEAFF.

The chain carries TRBV6-5 and TRBJ1-1; absent DNA, TCRdb's TRBD1 call cannot be checked. Per germline, CDR1 MNHEY and CDR2 SVGAGI. There are 13 residues in the CDR3. The CDR3: CASSYPGDTEAFF.

This clonotype registers medium-sized by frequency. The chain is built from TRBV29-1 and TRBJ1-2; the TCRdb D gene call, TRBD1, has no DNA to confirm it. This CDR3 spans 16 amino acids. Germline CDR1 is SQVTM and CDR2 is ANQGSEA. The chain's CDR3 is CSVDGGPGRGADGYTF.

Considering frequency, this clonotype is medium-sized. V usage is TRBV5-6 and J usage is TRBJ2-3. The germline CDR1 and CDR2 sequences are SGHDT and YYEEEE. The CDR3 is 15 amino acids. The CDR3: CASSLALSSTDTQYF.

The chain recombines TRBV29-1 with TRBJ1-1. The length of the CDR3 is 13 residues. The germline gives CDR1 SQVTM, CDR2 ANQGSEA. The CDR3 spells CSVEDMGKPEAFF.

The CDR3 region is CASSYLHEGNTGELFF. The chain links TRBV6-5 to TRBJ2-2; the TCRdb D gene call, TRBD2, has no DNA to confirm it. From germline, CDR1 is MNHEY and CDR2 SVGAGI. This CDR3 is built from 16 residues.

By frequency, this clonotype registers medium-sized. The genes are TRBV29-1 and TRBJ1-2; TCRdb's D call of TRBD1 is untestable without DNA. CDR3 length: 11 residues. The germline CDR1 and CDR2 sequences are SQVTM and ANQGSEA. CDR3 sequence reads: CSVDWGNGYTF.

The gene calls are TRBV23-1 and TRBJ1-5; TCRdb calls TRBD1, which cannot be checked without DNA. TRBV23-1 is labeled an ORF, and its function is uncertain. This CDR3 spans 16 amino acids. The CDR3: CASRPGTGVSNQPQHF.

This clonotype is classed as medium-sized (0.01 to 0.1%) by frequency. V is TRBV29-1 and J is TRBJ2-2; the D call from TCRdb, TRBD2, cannot be confirmed without DNA. The CDR3 length is 13 residues. In germline, CDR1 is SQVTM, CDR2 ANQGSEA. The CDR3 loop reads CSVWGRAFGELFF.

The chain couples TRBV4-1 to TRBJ1-4. The CDR3 sequence is 15 residues long. CDR1 is MGHRA, CDR2 YSYEKL, per germline. CDR3 protein: CASSQDRATNEKLFF.

According to its frequency, this clonotype is medium-sized. This chain connects TRBV12-3 or TRBV12-4 to TRBJ2-1; lacking DNA, the TRBD1 call made by TCRdb goes unchecked. CDR3 length equals 13 residues. CDR3 in amino acids: CASSFGGSNEQFF.

V and J are TRBV29-1 and TRBJ1-1. Germline V lookup: CDR1 SQVTM, CDR2 ANQGSEA. The CDR3 is 11 amino acids. CDR3 in amino acids: CSVAVNTEAFF.

This rearrangement joins TRBV10-3 to TRBJ1-1. The CDR3 has 15 amino acids. The germline CDR1 and CDR2 sequences are ENHRY and SYGVKD. The CDR3 is CAISDQPGEGTEAFF.

The chain's CDR3 is CSVGSGRYSPLHF. The rearrangement uses TRBV29-1 and TRBJ1-6; TCRdb names TRBD1, which stays unverified in the absence of DNA. The CDR3 contains 13 residues. In germline, CDR1 is SQVTM, CDR2 ANQGSEA.

Considering frequency, this clonotype is medium-sized. This chain links TRBV2 with TRBJ2-7; absent DNA, TCRdb's TRBD2 call cannot be checked. Germline V CDR1 and CDR2: SNHLY, FYNNEI. CDR3 length equals 15 residues. The CDR3 sequence is CASSVGQGDSYEQYF.